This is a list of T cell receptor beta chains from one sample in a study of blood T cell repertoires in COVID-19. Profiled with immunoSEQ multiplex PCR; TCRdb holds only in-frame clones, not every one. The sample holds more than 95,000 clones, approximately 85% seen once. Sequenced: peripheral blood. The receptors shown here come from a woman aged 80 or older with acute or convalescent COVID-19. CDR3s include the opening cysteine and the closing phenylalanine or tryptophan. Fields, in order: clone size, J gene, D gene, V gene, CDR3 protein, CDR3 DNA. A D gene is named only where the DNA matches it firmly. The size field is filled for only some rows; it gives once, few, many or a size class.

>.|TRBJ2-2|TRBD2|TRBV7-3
CASSPRGGGTGELFF
TGTGCCAGCAGCCCGCGGGGGGGCGGAACCGGGGAGCTGTTTTTT
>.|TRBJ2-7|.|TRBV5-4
CASSLDSVGVLHEQYF
TGTGCCAGCAGCTTGGATTCCGTCGGGGTCCTCCACGAGCAGTACTTC
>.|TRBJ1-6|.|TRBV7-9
CASSLGSDNSPLHF
TGTGCCAGCAGCTTAGGGTCAGATAATTCACCCCTCCACTTT
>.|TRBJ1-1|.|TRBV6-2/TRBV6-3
CASSYFGSTEAFF
TGTGCCAGCAGTTACTTTGGGAGCACTGAAGCTTTCTTT
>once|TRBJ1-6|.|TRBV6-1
CASSEATGNSPLHF
TGTGCCAGCAGTGAAGCTACGGGTAATTCACCCCTCCACTTT
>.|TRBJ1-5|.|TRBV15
CATSRDQVYSNQPQHF
TGTGCCACCAGCAGAGATCAAGTCTATAGCAATCAGCCCCAGCATTTT
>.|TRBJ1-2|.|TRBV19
CASSPGVSNGYTF
TGTGCCAGTAGTCCAGGGGTATCTAACGGCTACACCTTC
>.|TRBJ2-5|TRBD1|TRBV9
CASSVDIQGGMETQYF
TGTGCCAGCAGCGTAGATATACAGGGGGGCATGGAGACCCAGTACTTC
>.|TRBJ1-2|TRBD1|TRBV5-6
CASSLAGQARGYTF
TGTGCCAGCAGCTTGGCAGGACAGGCCAGAGGCTACACCTTC
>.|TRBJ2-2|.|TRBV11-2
CASSLGPTSGELFF
TGTGCCAGCAGCTTAGGCCCAACTAGCGGGGAGCTGTTTTTT
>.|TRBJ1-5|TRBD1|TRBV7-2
CASGDRVGQPQHF
TGTGCCAGCGGTGACAGGGTCGGCCAGCCCCAGCATTTT
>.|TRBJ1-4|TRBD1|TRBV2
CASRRPGQGYEKLFF
TGTGCCAGCAGGAGACCGGGACAGGGTTACGAAAAACTGTTTTTT
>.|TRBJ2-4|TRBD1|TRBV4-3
CASSQVGDRVAKNIQYF
TGCGCCAGCAGCCAAGTCGGTGACAGGGTAGCCAAAAACATTCAGTACTTC
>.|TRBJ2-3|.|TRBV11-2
CASSLNQGAYPMYF
TGTGCCAGCAGCTTGAATCAGGGCGCGTACCCTATGTATTTT
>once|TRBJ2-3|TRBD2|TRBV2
CASTSGGAVDTQYF
TGTGCCAGCACGAGCGGGGGGGCTGTAGATACGCAGTATTTT
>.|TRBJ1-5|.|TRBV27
CASSFSSVLGNQPQHF
TGTGCCAGCAGTTTTTCTTCGGTGCTCGGCAATCAGCCCCAGCATTTT
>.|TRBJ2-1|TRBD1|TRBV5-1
CASSSQGAGNEQFF
TGCGCCAGCAGCTCCCAGGGGGCCGGCAATGAGCAGTTCTTC
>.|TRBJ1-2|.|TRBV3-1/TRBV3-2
CASSQGVVWGYTF
TGTGCCAGCAGCCAAGGAGTTGTATGGGGCTACACCTTC
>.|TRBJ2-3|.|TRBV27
CASSRERRDTQYF
TGTGCCAGCAGCAGGGAAAGGCGAGATACGCAGTATTTT
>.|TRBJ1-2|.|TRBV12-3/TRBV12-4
CASSLMRGGYTF
TGTGCCAGCAGTTTAATGCGGGGTGGCTACACCTTC
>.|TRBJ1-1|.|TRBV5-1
CASSTDTEAFF
TGCGCCAGCAGTACTGACACTGAAGCTTTCTTT
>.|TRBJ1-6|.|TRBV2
CASIRTQNSPLHF
TGTGCCAGCATTAGGACACAGAATTCACCCCTCCACTTT
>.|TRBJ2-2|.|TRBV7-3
CASSFTRANTGELFF
TGTGCCAGCAGCTTCACTCGTGCGAACACCGGGGAGCTGTTTTTT
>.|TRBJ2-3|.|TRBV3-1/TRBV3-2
CASSLTRDTQYF
TGTGCCAGCAGCCTCACTAGAGATACGCAGTATTTT
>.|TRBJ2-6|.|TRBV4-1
CASERALGANVLTF
TGCGCCAGCGAGAGGGCGCTCGGGGCCAACGTCCTGACTTTC
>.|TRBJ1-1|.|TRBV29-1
CSVERDTTEAFF
TGCAGCGTTGAACGGGACACCACTGAAGCTTTCTTT
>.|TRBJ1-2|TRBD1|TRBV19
CASSTGQGGGGSYGYTF
TGTGCCAGTAGTACTGGCCAAGGGGGCGGAGGCAGCTATGGCTACACCTTC
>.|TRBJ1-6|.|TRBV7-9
CASSAQGSYNSPLHF
TGTGCCAGCAGCGCACAGGGTTCCTATAATTCACCCCTCCACTTT
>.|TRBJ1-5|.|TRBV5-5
CASSVKGRVSNQPQHF
TGTGCCAGCAGCGTCAAAGGTCGGGTGAGCAATCAGCCCCAGCATTTT
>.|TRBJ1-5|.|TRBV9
CASSPRQGYQPQHF
TGTGCCAGCAGCCCCCGGCAGGGTTATCAGCCCCAGCATTTT
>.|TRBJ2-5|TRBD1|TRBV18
CASSPNTGEETQYF
TGTGCCAGCTCACCAAACACAGGGGAAGAGACCCAGTACTTC
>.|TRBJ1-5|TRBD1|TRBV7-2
CASSVRGGNQPQHF
TGTGCCAGCAGCGTCAGGGGGGGCAATCAGCCCCAGCATTTT
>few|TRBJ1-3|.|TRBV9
CASSLGGFSGNTIYF
TGTGCCAGCAGCCTCGGGGGATTCTCTGGAAACACCATATATTTT
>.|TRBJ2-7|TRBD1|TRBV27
CASSTLMTGHQTYEQYF
TGTGCCAGCAGTACTCTCATGACAGGGCACCAAACCTACGAGCAGTACTTC
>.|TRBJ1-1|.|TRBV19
CASSLRPSGMNTEAFF
TGTGCCAGTAGCCTCCGGCCCTCGGGAATGAACACTGAAGCTTTCTTT
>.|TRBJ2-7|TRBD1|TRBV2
CASSEVRDRGSYEQYF
TGTGCCAGCAGTGAAGTCCGGGACAGGGGGTCCTACGAGCAGTACTTC
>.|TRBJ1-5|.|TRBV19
CASSRARGQPQHF
TGTGCCAGTAGTCGAGCCCGGGGGCAGCCCCAGCATTTT
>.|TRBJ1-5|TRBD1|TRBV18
CASSPQGQGNQPQHF
TGTGCCAGCTCACCACAGGGACAGGGCAATCAGCCCCAGCATTTT
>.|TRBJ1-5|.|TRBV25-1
CASSESGRGGQPQHF
TGTGCCAGCAGTGAATCAGGAAGGGGGGGACAGCCCCAGCATTTT
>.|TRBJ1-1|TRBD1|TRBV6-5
CASSWDSGNTEAFF
TGTGCCAGCAGCTGGGACAGTGGGAACACTGAAGCTTTCTTT
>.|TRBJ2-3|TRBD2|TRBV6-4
CASSDTTSGAADTQYF
TGTGCCAGCAGTGACACTACTAGCGGGGCCGCAGATACGCAGTATTTT
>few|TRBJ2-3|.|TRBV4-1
CASSQVTGFTDTQYF
TGCGCCAGCAGCCAAGTGACAGGATTCACAGATACGCAGTATTTT
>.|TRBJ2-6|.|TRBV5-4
CASSPPGSGANVLTF
TGTGCCAGCAGCCCCCCCGGCTCTGGGGCCAACGTCCTGACTTTC